This TCR beta chain was sequenced during a study of cytomegalovirus exposure and HLA in healthy donors. The study's findings and limits: Specific recognition of CMV antigens was confirmed in vitro for a few chains (all CMV-associated). Roughly uniform depth of sequencing across donors was assumed in presence/absence analyses.

60 Vbeta and 13 Jbeta primers were used in PCR. Repertoires were generated with immunoSEQ multiplex PCR, while TCRdb's copy carries only in-frame clones and drops some. Of 200,000 to 250,000 clones in the sample, around 88% were seen once. To note about this clone: Its antigen is unidentified.

Germline trimming cut 5 bases from V and 1 base from J; bases unmatched to any gene: 1. This CDR3 contains 14 residues. Germline V gene data show CDR1 as MNHEY and CDR2 as SMNVEV (reference sequence). This sequence originates from a woman between 18 and 29 years old in good health and CMV-seronegative. The V call is TRBV27, the J call TRBJ2-2; TRBD2 matches at 7 bases. The sequenced material came from PBMCs. CDR3 sequence: CASSASGNTGELFF. The DNA for the CDR3 is TGTGCCAGCAGTGCTAGCGGGAACACCGGGGAGCTGTTTTTT.